These 11 T cell receptor beta chains share one sample of origin, sequenced in a study of CD8+ T cells in alopecia areata. Extraction of RNA preceded its reverse transcription into cDNA, which served as the sequencing template. Sequencing was performed with immunoSEQ multiplex PCR; in TCRdb, only in-frame clones are kept and a portion is missing. The sample carries roughly 140,000 clones, about 50% recorded once. The material sequenced was CD8+ T cells sorted from blood, taken at week 0. These receptors were collected from a human donor with alopecia areata.

This clone was seen a handful of times. V is TRBV14 and J is TRBJ1-2; D call uncertain. The CDR3 spans 14 residues. Germline CDR1 is SGHDN and CDR2 is FVKESK. The V end lost 0 bases, the J end lost 5 bases, and 10 bases lay between the germline ends. The CDR3 protein is CASSQDVRSYGYTF. CDR3 sequence (DNA): TGTGCCAGCAGCCAAGACGTCAGGAGTTATGGCTACACCTTC.

In nucleotides, the CDR3 is TGTGCCTGGAGCCTCGGGGGAGGGGGCACAGATACGCAGTATTTT. Translating gives CAWSLGGGGTDTQYF. This rearrangement joins TRBV30 to TRBJ2-3, with 7 nucleotides matching TRBD2. The junction had 7 bases not matched to a gene; V was cut back by 3 bases and J by 1 base. This CDR3 contains 15 residues. Germline CDR1 is GTSNPN and CDR2 is SVGIG (reference sequence). Combining the CDR3 with reference TRBV30 and TRBJ2-3 gives the whole variable domain SQTIHQWPATLVQPVGSPLSLECTVEGTSNPNLYWYRQAAGRGLQLLFYSVGIGQISSEVPQNLSASRPQDRQFILSSKKLLLSDSGFYLCAWSLGGGGTDTQYFGPGTRLTVL.

The V call is TRBV4-3, the J call TRBJ2-7, with 11 bases aligning to TRBD1. The V segment lost 1 base and the J segment 4 bases; nucleotides outside the gene matches: 12. The germline V gene has CDR1 LGHNA and CDR2 YSLEER. The CDR3 extends over 18 amino acids. CDR3 region: CASSQAKNGQGASYEQYF. The DNA of the CDR3 is TGCGCCAGCAGCCAAGCTAAGAACGGACAGGGGGCATCGTACGAGCAGTACTTC.

This clone was seen a few times. The chain combines TRBV29-1 with TRBJ1-2; tentative D call: TRBD1 (5 bases). Trimming stripped 3 bases from V and 2 bases from J, with 13 bases between. The CDR3 length is 14 residues. Germline V CDR1 and CDR2: SQVTM, ANQGSEA. The CDR3: CSVERGEGNYGYTF. The CDR3 nucleotides read TGCAGCGTTGAGAGAGGGGAAGGGAACTATGGCTACACCTTC.

This clone was recorded once. The chain employs TRBV2 and TRBJ2-3, with D unclear. Trimming stripped 5 bases from V and 5 bases from J, with 11 bases between. The length of the CDR3 is 13 residues. CDR1 SNHLY and CDR2 FYNNEI come from the germline V gene. In nucleotides, the CDR3 is TGTGCCAGCAGTTACATAACTGAAGATACGCAGTATTTT. Protein: CASSYITEDTQYF.

The genes are TRBV4-3 and TRBJ1-2; TRBD1 matches at 10 bases. Germline lookup yields CDR1 LGHNA and CDR2 YSLEER. The CDR3 extends over 18 amino acids. V was pared by 0 bases and J by 1 base, with 8 bases of the junction left unmatched. This CDR3 is CASSQDLNGQGGNYGYTF. CDR3 DNA sequence: TGCGCCAGCAGCCAAGATCTAAATGGACAGGGGGGTAACTATGGCTACACCTTC.

The V gene is TRBV4-1, the J gene TRBJ2-7; D tentatively fits TRBD1 or TRBD2 (5 bases each). Between the trimmed V and J ends, which lost 1 base and 3 bases, there was a span of 16 bases. Germline lookup yields CDR1 MGHRA and CDR2 YSYEKL. The CDR3 contains 16 residues. The CDR3 DNA reads as TGCGCCAGCAGCCAAGTAAGCGGCCAGGGCGACTACGAGCAGTACTTC. Translating it yields CASSQVSGQGDYEQYF.

The rearrangement joins TRBV6-5 to TRBJ1-1, with TRBD1 matching 7 bases. Germline lookup yields CDR1 MNHEY and CDR2 SVGAGI. The CDR3 is made up of 14 amino acids. The CDR3 protein is CASGGLQGPNEAFF. Here the CDR3 DNA reads TGTGCGAGCGGAGGGCTACAGGGGCCAAATGAAGCTTTCTTT.

The table lists this clone with a few counts. The chain employs TRBV6-6 and TRBJ1-1; TRBD1 aligns across 10 bases. Germline V CDR1 and CDR2: MNHNY, SVGAGI (reference sequence). The ends lost 4 bases at V and 4 bases at J; junction bases unmatched: 3. The CDR3 extends over 14 amino acids. In DNA form, the CDR3 reads TGTGCCAGCAGTTCGGGACAGGGGCTCACTGAAGCTTTCTTT. Amino acids: CASSSGQGLTEAFF.

The V gene is TRBV23-1, the J gene TRBJ2-2; tentatively, D is TRBD1 or TRBD2 (5 bases each). Being an ORF, TRBV23-1 has a function that is uncertain. The CDR3 spans 13 residues. V shed 6 bases and J shed 2 bases, with 7 bases lying between them. CDR3 sequence (DNA): TGCGCCAGCAGGGGACCCAACACCGGGGAGCTGTTTTTT. Amino acids: CASRGPNTGELFF.

This chain links TRBV29-1 with TRBJ1-1; D ambiguous. CDR3 length: 11 residues. Germline V gene sequence: CDR1 SQVTM, CDR2 ANQGSEA. V lost 4 bases and J lost 6, with 9 bases in between. The CDR3 here is CSVVEGAEAFF. CDR3 bases: TGCAGCGTTGTTGAGGGAGCTGAAGCTTTCTTT.